This is a list of T cell receptor beta chains from one sample in a study of T cells in Graves' hyperthyroidism and ophthalmopathy. TCRdb passed the multiplex PCR reads through MiXCR, listing each CDR3 protein once. Of about 480,000 distinct CDR3 sequences listed, about an eighth were seen once; the top ten hold around a sixth. The material sequenced was blood. The receptors were sampled from a woman between 18 and 29 years old with Graves' hyperthyroidism. CDR3s include the opening cysteine and the closing phenylalanine or tryptophan. Each record gives: V gene, J gene, clone size, D gene, CDR3 protein, CDR3 DNA. D genes are given only for firm matches. Rows give clone size only sometimes, using once, few, many, or a class for an expanded clone.

v_call: TRBV12-3/TRBV12-4
j_call: TRBJ1-2
clone_size: many
d_call: .
cdr3_aa: CASSPKGYYGYTF
cdr3_nt: TGTGCCAGCAGCCCTAAAGGTTACTATGGCTACACCTTC

v_call: TRBV7-6
j_call: TRBJ2-1
clone_size: .
d_call: TRBD2
cdr3_aa: CASSLVVAGLAGNEQFF
cdr3_nt: TGTGCCAGCAGCTTAGTTGTAGCGGGACTAGCGGGAAATGAGCAGTTCTTC

v_call: TRBV7-6
j_call: TRBJ2-1
clone_size: few
d_call: .
cdr3_aa: CASSLDGGRGNEQFF
cdr3_nt: TGTGCCAGCAGCCTCGACGGGGGCAGAGGCAATGAGCAGTTCTTC

v_call: TRBV6-2/TRBV6-3
j_call: TRBJ2-5
clone_size: .
d_call: TRBD2
cdr3_aa: CASSYSGLAGGTHETQYF
cdr3_nt: TGTGCCAGCAGTTACTCGGGACTAGCGGGAGGTACGCACGAGACCCAGTACTTC

v_call: TRBV2
j_call: TRBJ1-1
clone_size: many
d_call: .
cdr3_aa: CASRPEWVYETEAFF
cdr3_nt: TGTGCCAGCAGGCCGGAGTGGGTTTACGAGACTGAAGCTTTCTTT

v_call: TRBV29-1
j_call: TRBJ2-5
clone_size: many
d_call: TRBD1
cdr3_aa: CSVCRDRVGETQYF
cdr3_nt: TGCAGCGTTTGCCGGGACAGGGTAGGAGAGACCCAGTACTTC

v_call: TRBV6-6
j_call: TRBJ1-6
clone_size: many
d_call: .
cdr3_aa: CASSYGGASSYNSPLHF
cdr3_nt: TGTGCCAGCAGTTACGGAGGAGCTAGCTCCTATAATTCACCCCTCCACTTT

v_call: TRBV5-1
j_call: TRBJ2-3
clone_size: many
d_call: TRBD2
cdr3_aa: CASSHLTGTSVTDTQYF
cdr3_nt: TGCGCCAGCAGCCACTTAACCGGGACTAGCGTCACAGATACGCAGTATTTT

v_call: TRBV6-1
j_call: TRBJ2-7
clone_size: many
d_call: .
cdr3_aa: CASTSPSRYEQYF
cdr3_nt: TGTGCCAGCACTTCCCCTTCCCGCTACGAGCAGTACTTC

v_call: TRBV6-1
j_call: TRBJ2-1
clone_size: many
d_call: TRBD2
cdr3_aa: CASSSKGDSSGPSNEQFF
cdr3_nt: TGTGCCAGCAGTTCGAAAGGGGACTCTAGCGGCCCTTCGAATGAGCAGTTCTTC

v_call: TRBV10-2
j_call: TRBJ2-1
clone_size: many
d_call: TRBD2
cdr3_aa: CASRVAGVHNEQFF
cdr3_nt: TGCGCCAGCAGAGTAGCGGGAGTCCACAATGAGCAGTTCTTC

v_call: TRBV9
j_call: TRBJ2-3
clone_size: .
d_call: TRBD1
cdr3_aa: CASSPGQVLDTQYF
cdr3_nt: TGTGCCAGCAGTCCGGGACAGGTTTTGGATACGCAGTATTTT

v_call: TRBV24-1
j_call: TRBJ2-1
clone_size: few
d_call: .
cdr3_aa: CATSGGLAVSDNEQFF
cdr3_nt: TGTGCCACCAGTGGGGGGCTAGCGGTTAGCGACAATGAGCAGTTCTTC

v_call: TRBV24-1
j_call: TRBJ1-5
clone_size: many
d_call: .
cdr3_aa: CATSVNSNQPQHF
cdr3_nt: TGTGCCACCAGTGTTAATAGCAATCAGCCCCAGCATTTT

v_call: TRBV7-9
j_call: TRBJ1-2
clone_size: many
d_call: .
cdr3_aa: CASSLVFPILNYGYTF
cdr3_nt: TGTGCCAGCAGCTTAGTATTTCCGATTCTTAACTATGGCTACACCTTC

v_call: TRBV19
j_call: TRBJ2-5
clone_size: many
d_call: .
cdr3_aa: CASSSPTGGETQYF
cdr3_nt: TGTGCCAGTAGTTCGCCGACAGGAGGAGAGACCCAGTACTTC

v_call: TRBV29-1
j_call: TRBJ1-3
clone_size: many
d_call: .
cdr3_aa: CSVRLRGHSGNTIYF
cdr3_nt: TGCAGCGTACGCCTGCGCGGCCACTCTGGAAACACCATATATTTT

v_call: TRBV4-1
j_call: TRBJ2-5
clone_size: many
d_call: .
cdr3_aa: CASSQEVQSKETQYF
cdr3_nt: TGCGCCAGCAGCCAAGAGGTCCAGTCTAAGGAGACCCAGTACTTC

v_call: TRBV7-9
j_call: TRBJ2-1
clone_size: few
d_call: TRBD2
cdr3_aa: CASSLLASGPSSYNEQFF
cdr3_nt: TGTGCCAGCAGCTTATTGGCTAGCGGGCCTAGCTCCTACAATGAGCAGTTCTTC

v_call: TRBV20-1
j_call: TRBJ2-3
clone_size: many
d_call: TRBD2
cdr3_aa: CSARKTSGGNTDTQYF
cdr3_nt: TGCAGTGCTAGAAAGACCAGCGGGGGAAACACAGATACGCAGTATTTT

v_call: TRBV30
j_call: TRBJ2-3
clone_size: many
d_call: .
cdr3_aa: CACGAMGGRSTDTQYF
cdr3_nt: TGTGCCTGCGGAGCGATGGGCGGCCGAAGCACAGATACGCAGTATTTT

v_call: TRBV12-3/TRBV12-4
j_call: TRBJ1-2
clone_size: many
d_call: .
cdr3_aa: CASSFRTPSFPNYGYTF
cdr3_nt: TGTGCCAGCAGTTTTCGGACACCTTCTTTCCCTAACTATGGCTACACCTTC

v_call: TRBV29-1
j_call: TRBJ2-3
clone_size: many
d_call: TRBD2
cdr3_aa: CSVRTSADTQYF
cdr3_nt: TGCAGCGTTAGGACTAGCGCAGATACGCAGTATTTT

v_call: TRBV2
j_call: TRBJ2-1
clone_size: many
d_call: .
cdr3_aa: CASSETGEQFF
cdr3_nt: TGTGCCAGCAGTGAAACCGGGGAGCAGTTCTTC

v_call: TRBV3-1
j_call: TRBJ2-1
clone_size: once
d_call: TRBD2
cdr3_aa: CASSQALNGLAGGYYNEQFF
cdr3_nt: TGTGCCAGCAGCCAAGCCCTGAATGGACTAGCGGGAGGATACTACAATGAGCAGTTCTTC

v_call: TRBV6-2/TRBV6-3
j_call: TRBJ2-3
clone_size: many
d_call: TRBD2
cdr3_aa: CASSRTGRDTDTQYF
cdr3_nt: TGTGCCAGCAGTCGGACGGGGAGGGACACAGATACGCAGTATTTT